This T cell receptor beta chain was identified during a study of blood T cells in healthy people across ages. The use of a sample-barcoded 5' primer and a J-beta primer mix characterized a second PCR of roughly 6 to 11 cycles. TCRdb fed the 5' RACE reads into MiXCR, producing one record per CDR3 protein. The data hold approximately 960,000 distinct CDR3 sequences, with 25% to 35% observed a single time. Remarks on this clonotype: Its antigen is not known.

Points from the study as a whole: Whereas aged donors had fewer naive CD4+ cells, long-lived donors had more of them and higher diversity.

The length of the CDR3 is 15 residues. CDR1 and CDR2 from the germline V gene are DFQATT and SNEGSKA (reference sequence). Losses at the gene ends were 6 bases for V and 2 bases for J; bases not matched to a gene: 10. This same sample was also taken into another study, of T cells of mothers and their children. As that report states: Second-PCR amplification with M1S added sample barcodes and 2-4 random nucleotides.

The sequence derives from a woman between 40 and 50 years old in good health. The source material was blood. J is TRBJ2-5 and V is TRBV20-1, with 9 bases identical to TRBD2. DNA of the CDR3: TGCAGTGCAGCCGCACTAGCGGGTACACAAGAGACCCAGTACTTC. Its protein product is CSAAALAGTQETQYF.